This entry describes one TCR beta chain. The antigen is not known. The sample is drawn from a study of cytomegalovirus exposure and HLA in healthy donors. Notes on the study in general: Per published reports, the classifier diagnosed cytomegalovirus status with high specificity and sensitivity. Among immune exposure information, only CMV serostatus was available.

The CDR3 has 12 amino acids. V shed 4 bases, J shed 10 bases, and the junction held 6 bases outside the gene matches. Germline CDR1 reads ENHRY; CDR2 reads SYGVKD. The PCR made use of 60 Vbeta and 13 Jbeta primers. Clones were read by immunoSEQ multiplex PCR, and TCRdb kept only the in-frame ones, dropping some. The table records 70,000 to 100,000 clones, roughly 69% of them present only once. The sequenced sample was PBMCs. The rearrangement links TRBV10-3 to TRBJ1-2, with TRBD1 matching over 7 bases. The sequence was obtained from a woman between 50 and 59 years old in good health and CMV-seropositive. CDR3 coding DNA: TGTGCCATCAGTGGGACAGGAGAAGACTACACCTTC. Protein product: CAISGTGEDYTF.